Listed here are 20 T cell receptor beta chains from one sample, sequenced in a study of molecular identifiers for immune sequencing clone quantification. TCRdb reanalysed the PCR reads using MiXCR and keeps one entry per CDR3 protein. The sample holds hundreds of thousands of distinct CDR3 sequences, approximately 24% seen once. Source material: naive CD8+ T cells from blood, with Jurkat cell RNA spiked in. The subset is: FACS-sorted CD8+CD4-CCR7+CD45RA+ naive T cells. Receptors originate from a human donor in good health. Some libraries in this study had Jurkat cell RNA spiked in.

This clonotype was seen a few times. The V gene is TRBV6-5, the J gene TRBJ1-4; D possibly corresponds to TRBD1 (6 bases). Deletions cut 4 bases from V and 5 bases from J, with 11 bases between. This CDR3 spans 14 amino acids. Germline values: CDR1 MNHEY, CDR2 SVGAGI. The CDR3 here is CASSSTDSNEKLFF. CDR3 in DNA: TGTGCCAGCAGTTCCACGGACAGCAATGAAAAACTGTTTTTT.

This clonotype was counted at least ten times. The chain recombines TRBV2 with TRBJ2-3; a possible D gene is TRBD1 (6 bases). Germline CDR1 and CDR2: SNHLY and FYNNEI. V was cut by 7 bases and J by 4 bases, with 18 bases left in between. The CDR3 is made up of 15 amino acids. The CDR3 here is CASTRPRDISDTQYF. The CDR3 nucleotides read TGTGCCAGCACTAGACCGAGGGACATCTCAGATACGCAGTATTTT.

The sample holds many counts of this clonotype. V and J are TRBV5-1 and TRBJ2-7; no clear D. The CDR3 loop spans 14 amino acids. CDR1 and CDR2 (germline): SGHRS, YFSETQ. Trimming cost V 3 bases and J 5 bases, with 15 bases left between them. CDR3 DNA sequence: TGCGCCAGCAGCTACCGGCCGAACCTACACGAGCAGTACTTC. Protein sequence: CASSYRPNLHEQYF. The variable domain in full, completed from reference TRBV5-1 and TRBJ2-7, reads KAGVTQTPRYLIKTRGQQVTLSCSPISGHRSVSWYQQTPGQGLQFLFEYFSETQRNKGNFPGRFSGRQFSNSRSEMNVSTLELGDSALYLCASSYRPNLHEQYFGPGTRLTVT.

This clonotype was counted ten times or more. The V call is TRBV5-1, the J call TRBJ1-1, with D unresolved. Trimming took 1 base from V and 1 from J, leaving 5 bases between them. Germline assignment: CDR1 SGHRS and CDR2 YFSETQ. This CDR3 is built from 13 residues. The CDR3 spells CASSLNENTEAFF. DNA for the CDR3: TGCGCCAGCAGCTTGAACGAGAACACTGAAGCTTTCTTT.

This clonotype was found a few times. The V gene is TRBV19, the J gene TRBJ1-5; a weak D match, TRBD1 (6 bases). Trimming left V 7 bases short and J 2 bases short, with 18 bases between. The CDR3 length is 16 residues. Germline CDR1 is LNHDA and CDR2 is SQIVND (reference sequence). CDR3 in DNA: TGTGCCAGTAATTGGGGGACACCAAGGGGCAATCAGCCCCAGCATTTT. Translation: CASNWGTPRGNQPQHF. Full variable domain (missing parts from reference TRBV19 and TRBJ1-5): DGGITQSPKYLFRKEGQNVTLSCEQNLNHDAMYWYRQDPGQGLRLIYYSQIVNDFQKGDIAEGYSVSREKKESFPLTVTSAQKNPTAFYLCASNWGTPRGNQPQHFGDGTRLSIL.

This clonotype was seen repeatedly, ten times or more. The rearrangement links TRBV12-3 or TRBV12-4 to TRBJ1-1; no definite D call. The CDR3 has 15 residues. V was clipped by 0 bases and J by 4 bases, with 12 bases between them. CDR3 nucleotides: TGTGCCAGCAGTTTAGCGGTCAGTAGGAGCACTGAAGCTTTCTTT. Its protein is CASSLAVSRSTEAFF.

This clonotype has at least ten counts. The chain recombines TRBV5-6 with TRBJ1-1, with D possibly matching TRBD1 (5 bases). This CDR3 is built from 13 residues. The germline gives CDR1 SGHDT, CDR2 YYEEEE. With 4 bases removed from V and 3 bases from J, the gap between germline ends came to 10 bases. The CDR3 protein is CASSMGGYTEAFF. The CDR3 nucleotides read TGTGCCAGCAGCATGGGGGGGTACACTGAAGCTTTCTTT.

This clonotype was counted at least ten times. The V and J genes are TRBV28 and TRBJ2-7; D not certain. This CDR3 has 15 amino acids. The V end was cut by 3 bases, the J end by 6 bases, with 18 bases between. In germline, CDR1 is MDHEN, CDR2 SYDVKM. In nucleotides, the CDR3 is TGTGCCAGCAGTTTGAGGAGACGTAACCTGTCCGAGCAGTACTTC. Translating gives CASSLRRRNLSEQYF.

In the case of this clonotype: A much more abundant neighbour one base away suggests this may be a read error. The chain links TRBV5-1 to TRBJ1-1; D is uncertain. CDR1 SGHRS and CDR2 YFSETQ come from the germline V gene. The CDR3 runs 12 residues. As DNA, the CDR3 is TGCGCCGGCAGATCCCCGAACACTGAAGCTTTCTTT. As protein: CAGRSPNTEAFF.

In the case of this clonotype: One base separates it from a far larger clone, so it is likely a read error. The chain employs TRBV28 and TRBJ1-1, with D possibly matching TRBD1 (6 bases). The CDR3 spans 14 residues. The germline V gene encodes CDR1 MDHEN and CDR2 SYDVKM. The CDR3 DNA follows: TGTGACAGCAGTTTTAGGGGGATGAACACTGAAGCTTTCTTT. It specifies CDSSFRGMNTEAFF.

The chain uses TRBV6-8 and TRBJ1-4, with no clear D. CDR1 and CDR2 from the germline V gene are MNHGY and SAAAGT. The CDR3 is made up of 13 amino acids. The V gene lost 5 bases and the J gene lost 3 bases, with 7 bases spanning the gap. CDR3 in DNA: TGTGCCAGCAGTCCTCCCTCTAATGAAAAACTGTTTTTT. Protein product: CASSPPSNEKLFF.

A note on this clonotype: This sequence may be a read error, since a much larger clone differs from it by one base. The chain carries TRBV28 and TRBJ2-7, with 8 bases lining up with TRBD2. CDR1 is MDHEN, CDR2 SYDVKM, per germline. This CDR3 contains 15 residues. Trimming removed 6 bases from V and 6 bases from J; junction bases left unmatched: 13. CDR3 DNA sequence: TGTGCCAGCAGCCGGCCGGGACTAGGGCGGGGCGAGCAGTACTTC. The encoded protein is CASSRPGLGRGEQYF.

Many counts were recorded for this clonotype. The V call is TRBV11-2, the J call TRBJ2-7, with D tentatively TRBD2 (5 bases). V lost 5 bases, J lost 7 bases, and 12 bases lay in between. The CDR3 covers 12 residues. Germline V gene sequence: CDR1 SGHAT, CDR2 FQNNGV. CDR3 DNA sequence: TGTGCCAGCAGCCTGGCGGAGGTAGAGCAGTACTTC. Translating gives CASSLAEVEQYF.

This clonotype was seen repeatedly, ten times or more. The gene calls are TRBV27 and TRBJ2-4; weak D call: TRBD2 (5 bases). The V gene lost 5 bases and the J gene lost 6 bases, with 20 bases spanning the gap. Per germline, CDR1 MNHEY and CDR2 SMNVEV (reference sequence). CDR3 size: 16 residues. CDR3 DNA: TGTGCCAGCAGTCATGGACTGCCGGTCCCCGGAAACATTCAGTACTTC. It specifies CASSHGLPVPGNIQYF.

The CDR3: CSARDTHSPGLAGGVNEQFF. Written as DNA, the CDR3 is TGCAGTGCTAGAGACACACACTCTCCGGGACTAGCGGGAGGGGTCAATGAGCAGTTCTTC. The rearrangement uses TRBV20-1 and TRBJ2-1; 16 nucleotides align to TRBD2. The V gene end was trimmed by 0 bases and the J gene end by 6 bases; junction bases not matched to a gene: 14. The CDR3 totals 20 residues. From germline, CDR1 is DFQATT and CDR2 SNEGSKA (reference sequence).

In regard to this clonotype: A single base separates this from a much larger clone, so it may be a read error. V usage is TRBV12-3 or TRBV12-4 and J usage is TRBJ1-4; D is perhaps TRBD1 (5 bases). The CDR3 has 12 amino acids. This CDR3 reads CASSSIGGEPIF. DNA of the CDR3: TGTGCCAGCAGTTCAATCGGGGGTGAGCCTATTTTT.

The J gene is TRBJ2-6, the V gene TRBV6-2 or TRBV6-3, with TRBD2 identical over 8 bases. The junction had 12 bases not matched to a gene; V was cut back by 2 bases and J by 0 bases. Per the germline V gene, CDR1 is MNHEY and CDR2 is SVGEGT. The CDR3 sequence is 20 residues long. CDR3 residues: CASSYPKGRGVDSGANVLTF. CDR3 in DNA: TGTGCCAGCAGTTACCCCAAAGGGCGGGGGGTCGACTCTGGGGCCAACGTCCTGACTTTC.

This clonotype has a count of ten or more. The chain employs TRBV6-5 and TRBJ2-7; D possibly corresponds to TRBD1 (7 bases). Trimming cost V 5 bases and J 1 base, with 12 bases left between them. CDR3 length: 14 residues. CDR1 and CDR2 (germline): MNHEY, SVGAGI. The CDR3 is CASSGGDRSYEQYF. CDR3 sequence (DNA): TGTGCCAGCAGTGGCGGGGACAGATCCTACGAGCAGTACTTC.

In nucleotides, the CDR3 is TGTGCCAGCACCACTGGGCGGGAGGGCTTCAACGAGCAGTACTTC. Translation gives CASTTGREGFNEQYF. The chain couples TRBV27 to TRBJ2-7; 9 positions agree with TRBD2. CDR3 size: 15 residues. The V gene end was trimmed by 7 bases and the J gene end by 5 bases; junction bases not matched to a gene: 12. Germline CDR1 and CDR2: MNHEY and SMNVEV (reference sequence).

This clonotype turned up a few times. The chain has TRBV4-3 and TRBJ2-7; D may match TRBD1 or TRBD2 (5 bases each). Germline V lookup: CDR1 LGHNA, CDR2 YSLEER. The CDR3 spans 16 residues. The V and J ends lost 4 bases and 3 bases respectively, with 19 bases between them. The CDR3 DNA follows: TGCGCCAGCAGCCTAGGGACGGCCGTTTCTAACTACGAGCAGTACTTC. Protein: CASSLGTAVSNYEQYF.